The rows below give T cell receptor beta chains drawn from one sample of a study of T-cell memory formation after mild COVID-19. In TCRdb, the 5' RACE reads were re-called with MiXCR into one record per CDR3 protein. The sample lists roughly 400,000 distinct CDR3 sequences; more than 15% were seen once. Sequencing was carried out using PBMCs or a T cell subset sorted from them (not recorded which). These receptors originate from a young man who had mild COVID-19 (a few samples of this study predate the infection). Cell type and time point are not known. Both conserved end residues are part of each CDR3. The D gene is left open where the match is weak. Not all rows give a size; the values are once, few, many and, for expanded clones, a class.

size: few; J: TRBJ1-5; V: TRBV5-1; D: .; CDR3: CASSSDPNSNQPQHF; DNA: TGCGCCAGCAGCTCAGATCCTAATAGCAATCAGCCCCAGCATTTT
size: .; J: TRBJ1-1; V: TRBV3-1; D: .; CDR3: CASSPWSQRTMNTEAFF; DNA: TGTGCCAGCAGCCCGTGGTCCCAAAGGACAATGAACACTGAAGCTTTCTTT
size: few; J: TRBJ2-2; V: TRBV28; D: .; CDR3: CASSSPDSANTGELFF; DNA: TGTGCCAGCAGTTCGCCCGACAGCGCGAACACCGGGGAGCTGTTTTTT
size: .; J: TRBJ2-2; V: TRBV20-1; D: .; CDR3: CSASQGKATGELFF; DNA: TGCAGTGCTTCGCAGGGAAAGGCCACCGGGGAGCTGTTTTTT
size: .; J: TRBJ2-6; V: TRBV7-9; D: TRBD1; CDR3: CASRGDRARGANVLTF; DNA: TGTGCCAGCAGGGGGGACAGGGCGCGTGGGGCCAACGTCCTGACTTTC
size: few; J: TRBJ2-1; V: TRBV5-8; D: .; CDR3: CASSLVHGNEQFF; DNA: TGTGCCAGCAGCTTGGTTCATGGCAATGAGCAGTTCTTC
size: many; J: TRBJ2-6; V: TRBV27; D: TRBD1; CDR3: CASRLTGYPTITSGANVLTF; DNA: TGTGCCAGCAGACTGACAGGGTACCCGACTATCACTTCTGGGGCCAACGTCCTGACTTTC
size: .; J: TRBJ2-1; V: TRBV5-1; D: .; CDR3: CASSPALQASYNEQFF; DNA: TGCGCCAGCAGCCCTGCCCTACAGGCTTCCTACAATGAGCAGTTCTTC
size: .; J: TRBJ2-3; V: TRBV5-6; D: .; CDR3: CASSWDLETQYF; DNA: TGTGCCAGCAGCTGGGACCTAGAGACGCAGTATTTT
size: many; J: TRBJ2-3; V: TRBV4-1; D: .; CDR3: CASSQDGGATTDTQYF; DNA: TGCGCCAGCAGCCAAGATGGGGGGGCCACCACAGATACGCAGTATTTT
size: .; J: TRBJ2-5; V: TRBV20-1; D: .; CDR3: CSAREVGRETQYF; DNA: TGCAGTGCTAGAGAGGTGGGGAGAGAGACCCAGTACTTC
size: .; J: TRBJ2-7; V: TRBV20-1; D: .; CDR3: CSAYRPPAREQYF; DNA: TGCAGTGCTTACAGGCCCCCGGCGCGGGAGCAGTACTTC
size: few; J: TRBJ2-5; V: TRBV7-9; D: .; CDR3: CASSFRARNGETQYF; DNA: TGTGCCAGCAGCTTCCGGGCCCGCAATGGGGAGACCCAGTACTTC
size: few; J: TRBJ2-2; V: TRBV7-9; D: .; CDR3: CASSRTENTGELFF; DNA: TGTGCCAGCAGCCGGACAGAAAACACCGGGGAGCTGTTTTTT
size: .; J: TRBJ1-1; V: TRBV29-1; D: .; CDR3: CSVEGGVNTEAFF; DNA: TGCAGCGTTGAAGGGGGAGTGAACACTGAAGCTTTCTTT
size: few; J: TRBJ2-3; V: TRBV11-2; D: TRBD1; CDR3: CASSLEGQGSHTDTQYF; DNA: TGTGCCAGCAGCTTAGAGGGACAGGGTTCCCACACAGATACGCAGTATTTT
size: few; J: TRBJ1-3; V: TRBV11-2; D: .; CDR3: CASSLDLGAGPGNTIYF; DNA: TGTGCCAGCAGCTTAGATCTAGGGGCCGGCCCTGGAAACACCATATATTTT
size: .; J: TRBJ2-2; V: TRBV4-3; D: TRBD1; CDR3: CASTRKTGTTGELFF; DNA: TGCGCCAGCACTCGAAAGACAGGGACCACCGGGGAGCTGTTTTTT
size: .; J: TRBJ2-1; V: TRBV19; D: TRBD1; CDR3: CASSEILRTGGYNEQFF; DNA: TGTGCCAGTAGTGAAATCCTCCGGACAGGGGGTTACAATGAGCAGTTCTTC
size: .; J: TRBJ2-5; V: TRBV30; D: .; CDR3: CAWSPGPPLETQYF; DNA: TGTGCCTGGAGTCCTGGACCCCCCCTGGAGACCCAGTACTTC
size: many; J: TRBJ2-1; V: TRBV9; D: TRBD2; CDR3: CASSVTSGGHNEQFF; DNA: TGTGCCAGCAGCGTTACTAGCGGGGGCCACAATGAGCAGTTCTTC
size: .; J: TRBJ2-5; V: TRBV12-3/TRBV12-4; D: .; CDR3: CASSVGGTVQETQYF; DNA: TGTGCCAGCTCTGTCGGCGGGACAGTGCAAGAGACCCAGTACTTC
size: many; J: TRBJ2-1; V: TRBV5-6; D: TRBD2; CDR3: CASSRGGPYNEQFF; DNA: TGTGCCAGCAGTCGCGGGGGGCCCTACAATGAGCAGTTCTTC
size: few; J: TRBJ1-2; V: TRBV29-1; D: .; CDR3: CSVEDQGGYGYTF; DNA: TGCAGCGTTGAAGACCAAGGCGGCTATGGCTACACCTTC
size: .; J: TRBJ2-3; V: TRBV24-1; D: TRBD2; CDR3: CATSDPGRGDADTQYF; DNA: TGTGCCACCAGTGATCCTGGCCGGGGGGATGCAGATACGCAGTATTTT
size: many; J: TRBJ2-5; V: TRBV28; D: TRBD1; CDR3: CASSRSTGNQETQYF; DNA: TGTGCCAGCAGTCGGTCGACAGGGAACCAAGAGACCCAGTACTTC
size: .; J: TRBJ2-2; V: TRBV7-6; D: TRBD1; CDR3: CASTVAAGTGNTGELFF; DNA: TGTGCCAGCACAGTTGCCGCCGGGACAGGGAACACCGGGGAGCTGTTTTTT
size: .; J: TRBJ2-3; V: TRBV4-1; D: TRBD2; CDR3: CASSLPGGGTQYF; DNA: TGCGCCAGCAGCCTTCCGGGGGGGGGCACGCAGTATTTT
size: few; J: TRBJ2-7; V: TRBV9; D: TRBD2; CDR3: CASSQGLAKNEQYF; DNA: TGTGCCAGCAGCCAGGGACTAGCTAAGAACGAGCAGTACTTC
size: few; J: TRBJ1-2; V: TRBV27; D: .; CDR3: CASSLSDRLGKGYTF; DNA: TGTGCCAGCAGTTTATCAGACAGGCTCGGGAAGGGCTACACCTTC
size: once; J: TRBJ2-2; V: TRBV10-3; D: TRBD2; CDR3: CAISDTSGGTGELFF; DNA: TGTGCCATCAGTGATACTAGCGGGGGCACCGGGGAGCTGTTTTTT
size: .; J: TRBJ2-2; V: TRBV7-9; D: .; CDR3: CASSLFRRATGELFF; DNA: TGTGCCAGCAGCTTATTTAGGAGAGCTACCGGGGAGCTGTTTTTT
size: few; J: TRBJ1-2; V: TRBV6-5; D: .; CDR3: CASSYPGTPIYGYTF; DNA: TGTGCCAGCAGTTACCCGGGGACACCAATTTATGGCTACACCTTC
size: few; J: TRBJ2-5; V: TRBV5-1; D: .; CDR3: CASSGRPQETQYF; DNA: TGCGCCAGCAGTGGGCGGCCCCAAGAGACCCAGTACTTC
size: .; J: TRBJ2-7; V: TRBV25-1; D: TRBD2; CDR3: CASSAGSPGLVSEQYF; DNA: TGTGCCAGCAGTGCCGGGAGTCCGGGACTAGTTTCCGAGCAGTACTTC
size: .; J: TRBJ2-1; V: TRBV6-1; D: TRBD2; CDR3: CASRSGGAKYNEQFF; DNA: TGTGCCAGCCGAAGCGGGGGGGCGAAGTACAATGAGCAGTTCTTC
size: .; J: TRBJ2-1; V: TRBV10-3; D: TRBD2; CDR3: CAISPTSGGAGEQFF; DNA: TGTGCCATCAGCCCGACTAGCGGGGGGGCCGGTGAGCAGTTCTTC
size: few; J: TRBJ2-2; V: TRBV12-3/TRBV12-4; D: .; CDR3: CASSYAGGDTGELFF; DNA: TGTGCCAGCAGTTATGCAGGGGGGGACACCGGGGAGCTGTTTTTT
size: many; J: TRBJ2-3; V: TRBV5-1; D: TRBD2; CDR3: CASSLEGTSGGADTQYF; DNA: TGCGCCAGCAGCTTGGAGGGGACTAGCGGGGGCGCAGATACGCAGTATTTT
size: few; J: TRBJ2-5; V: TRBV12-3/TRBV12-4; D: .; CDR3: CASTTGGGETQYF; DNA: TGTGCCAGCACCACGGGGGGCGGGGAGACCCAGTACTTC
size: few; J: TRBJ1-2; V: TRBV5-1; D: .; CDR3: CASTRRAGLEYGYTF; DNA: TGCGCCAGCACCCGCCGCGCGGGGCTGGAATATGGCTACACCTTC
size: few; J: TRBJ1-3; V: TRBV6-5; D: .; CDR3: CASSNGGVGGNTIYF; DNA: TGTGCCAGCAGTAACGGGGGGGTCGGCGGAAACACCATATATTTT
size: .; J: TRBJ2-7; V: TRBV4-1; D: .; CDR3: CASSQVEEGEQYF; DNA: TGCGCCAGCAGCCAAGTGGAGGAGGGCGAGCAGTACTTC
size: .; J: TRBJ1-5; V: TRBV27; D: TRBD1; CDR3: CATSSRDRGFNQPQHF; DNA: TGTGCCACCTCATCCCGGGACAGGGGTTTCAACCAGCCCCAGCATTTT